This T cell receptor beta chain was sequenced in a study of early T cells in non-severe SARS-CoV-2 infection. In its sample, this clonotype was seen many times. MiXCR, applied by TCRdb to the 5' RACE reads, yields one record per CDR3 protein. In the table there are around 55,000 distinct CDR3 sequences, around 13% of which are singletons. This clonotype was sampled from an adult who was a healthcare worker with PCR-confirmed SARS-CoV-2 infection or an uninfected control (not recorded which). The sample was whole blood.

The CDR3 DNA reads as TGTGCCAGCAGTGGGACTAGCGGGGGCCGAAACATTCAGTACTTC. Protein product: CASSGTSGGRNIQYF. V gene TRBV7-9 combines with J gene TRBJ2-4, with 14 nucleotides matching TRBD2. The CDR3 spans 15 residues. Germline V gives CDR1 SEHNR, CDR2 FQNEAQ (reference sequence). V trimming: 6 bases; J trimming: 6 bases; junction bases outside the gene matches: 4.